This TCR beta chain was sequenced for a study of T cell repertoires in cytomegalovirus infection. This clonotype was detected many times. The antigen remains unidentified. TCRdb re-called the reads with MiXCR, one entry per CDR3 protein. The sample yields some 900,000 distinct CDR3 sequences, around a third seen once. The CDR3 length is 15 residues. Germline assignment: CDR1 SEHNR and CDR2 FQNEAQ (reference sequence). Trimming took 3 bases from V and 1 from J, leaving 12 bases between them. This chain connects TRBV7-9 to TRBJ2-5, with no clear D. The receptor was derived from a human donor in good health (CMV status not recorded). Some clones in this sample may be carry-over from other donors' samples. The sequencing used cultured CD8+ T cells from PBMCs, collected from culture after CMV antigen stimulation. The DNA for the CDR3 is TGTGCCAGCAGCTTTTGGCAAGAGACCCAAGAGACCCAGTACTTC. It yields the protein CASSFWQETQETQYF.